This T cell receptor (beta chain) was identified in a study of blood T cell repertoires in COVID-19. Profiled with immunoSEQ multiplex PCR; TCRdb holds only in-frame clones, not every one. The sample holds some 140,000 clones, approximately 88% seen once. The CDR3 contains 16 residues. After removal of 0 bases from V and 9 bases from J, the junction contained 9 bases not matched to a gene. CDR1 SGHRS and CDR2 YFSETQ come from the germline V gene. The sequence was obtained from a man aged 40-49 years with acute COVID-19. V is TRBV5-1 and J is TRBJ2-1, with 10 nucleotides matching TRBD2. The sample comprised PBMCs or T cells enriched from blood (not recorded which). The CDR3 sequence: CASSLDTSGDLSEQFF. CDR3 sequence (DNA): TGCGCCAGCAGCTTGGATACTAGCGGGGACCTGAGTGAGCAGTTCTTC.